The 10 T cell receptor beta chains below were found in one sample sequenced in a study of OX40 agonist ivuxolimab in advanced cancers. Repertoires were generated with immunoSEQ multiplex PCR, while TCRdb's copy carries only in-frame clones and drops some. The table includes 78,000 or so clones, about 92% detected once. This specimen was CD4+ or CD8+ T cells sorted from blood, taken in a trial of the OX40 agonist ivuxolimab. Source of these receptors: an adult with an advanced solid tumor such as melanoma, head and neck, liver or kidney cancer.

This chain uses TRBV27 with TRBJ2-7; D is tentatively TRBD1 or TRBD2 (6 bases each). The germline V gene encodes CDR1 MNHEY and CDR2 SMNVEV (reference sequence). The CDR3 spans 15 residues. V was cut by 2 bases and J by 2 bases, with 13 bases left in between. The CDR3 coding sequence is TGTGCCAGCAGTTTAAGGGCAGGGGAGGCCTACGAGCAGTACTTC. This encodes CASSLRAGEAYEQYF.

This clone was counted between two and nine times. This chain connects TRBV7-9 to TRBJ2-1, with D maybe TRBD2 (7 bases). The CDR3 is 16 amino acids. V was cut by 5 bases and J by 5 bases, with 19 bases left in between. In germline, CDR1 is SEHNR, CDR2 FQNEAQ (reference sequence). Here the CDR3 DNA reads TGTGCCAGCAGCCCCTGGGGGCGGGGGCCAGACAATGAGCAGTTCTTC. Residues: CASSPWGRGPDNEQFF.

V is TRBV10-3 and J is TRBJ2-1, with D tentatively TRBD2 (5 bases). The CDR3 is made up of 15 amino acids. The germline gives CDR1 ENHRY, CDR2 SYGVKD. Trimming took off 3 bases at V and 0 bases at J, with 9 bases between the two ends. The CDR3 sequence is CAISDGESSYNEQFF. CDR3 bases: TGTGCCATCAGTGACGGGGAGAGCTCCTACAATGAGCAGTTCTTC.

V gene TRBV16 combines with J gene TRBJ2-7; D is perhaps TRBD2 (6 bases). The V gene lost 3 bases and the J gene lost 0 bases, with 6 bases spanning the gap. CDR1 KGHSY and CDR2 FQNENV come from the germline V gene. This CDR3 spans 13 amino acids. CDR3 nucleotide sequence: TGTGCCAGCAGCCACGGGAGCTCCTACGAGCAGTACTTC. Translation: CASSHGSSYEQYF.

The CDR3 loop reads CASSYSRGGTEAFF. The CDR3, as DNA: TGTGCCAGCAGTTACTCCAGGGGCGGCACTGAAGCTTTCTTT. V is TRBV6-5 and J is TRBJ1-1; a possible D gene is TRBD1 (6 bases). CDR3 length: 14 amino acids. Germline loops: CDR1 MNHEY, CDR2 SVGAGI. V was cut by 0 bases and J by 4 bases, with 9 bases left in between.

The rearrangement joins TRBV29-1 to TRBJ1-2; tentative D call: TRBD1 (5 bases). The CDR3 covers 14 residues. Between the trimmed V and J ends, which lost 2 bases and 8 bases, there was a span of 18 bases. Germline V gives CDR1 SQVTM, CDR2 ANQGSEA. The CDR3 DNA reads as TGCAGCGTTGAACACGAGAAGCAGGGTGTGGGCTACACCTTC. The encoded protein is CSVEHEKQGVGYTF.

The chain links TRBV25-1 to TRBJ2-7, with D unclear. CDR1 and CDR2 (germline): MGHDK, SYGVNS. This CDR3 has 13 residues. V was shortened by 1 base and J by 3 bases, with 7 bases between the two germline ends. CDR3 amino acids: CASSELGSYEQYF. The CDR3 DNA follows: TGTGCCAGCAGTGAATTGGGCAGCTACGAGCAGTACTTC.

The CDR3 DNA follows: TGCGCCAGCAGCCAAGTCCGGGGATCCTACGAGCAGTACTTC. It translates to CASSQVRGSYEQYF. The genes are TRBV4-1 and TRBJ2-7; D possibly corresponds to TRBD2 (5 bases). The V and J ends lost 1 base and 1 base respectively, with 8 bases between them. CDR3 size: 14 residues. Looked up from germline, CDR1 is MGHRA and CDR2 is YSYEKL.

The chain is built from TRBV5-4 and TRBJ2-7; D gene ambiguous. Trimming took off 0 bases at V and 3 bases at J, with 10 bases between the two ends. Germline V CDR1 and CDR2: SGHNT, YYREEE (reference sequence). The CDR3 sequence is 14 residues long. The CDR3 loop is CASSLDYGDYEQYF. CDR3 nucleotide sequence: TGTGCCAGCAGCTTGGATTACGGCGACTACGAGCAGTACTTC. Using reference TRBV5-4 and TRBJ2-7 for the parts outside the CDR3, the full variable domain is ETGVTQSPTHLIKTRGQQVTLRCSSQSGHNTVSWYQQALGQGPQFIFQYYREEENGRGNFPPRFSGLQFPNYSSELNVNALELDDSALYLCASSLDYGDYEQYFGPGTRLTVT.

This chain uses TRBV5-4 with TRBJ2-1; D might be TRBD1 (5 bases). This CDR3 comprises 15 residues. Trimming left V 3 bases short and J 5 bases short, with 15 bases between. CDR1 and CDR2 from the germline V gene are SGHNT and YYREEE (reference sequence). The CDR3, as DNA: TGTGCCAGCAGCTCCCTAACCAGGGCTAACAATGAGCAGTTCTTC. Translating gives CASSSLTRANNEQFF. Full variable domain (remainder filled in from reference TRBV5-4 and TRBJ2-1): ETGVTQSPTHLIKTRGQQVTLRCSSQSGHNTVSWYQQALGQGPQFIFQYYREEENGRGNFPPRFSGLQFPNYSSELNVNALELDDSALYLCASSSLTRANNEQFFGPGTRLTVL.